A selection of T cell receptor beta chains follows, all from one sample in a study of T cells in Graves' hyperthyroidism and ophthalmopathy. MiXCR, applied by TCRdb to the multiplex PCR reads, yields one record per CDR3 protein. Among around 500,000 distinct CDR3 sequences listed, roughly 15% were seen once. The sequencing sample was made of blood. All receptors derive from a woman in her thirties with Graves' ophthalmopathy. The CDR3 runs from the conserved cysteine through the conserved F or W. Each record gives: D gene, J gene, CDR3 length, V gene, clone size, CDR3 protein, CDR3 DNA. The D gene is left open where the match is weak. Size is stated for part of the rows, as once, few or many counts, or as a class when the clone is expanded.

>TRBD1|TRBJ1-2|14|TRBV6-1|many
CASSPSGGRYGYTF
TGTGCCAGCAGCCCCTCAGGGGGCCGCTATGGCTACACCTTC
>-|TRBJ2-2|14|TRBV20-1|many
CSASSQGWAGELFF
TGCAGTGCTAGTTCCCAGGGGTGGGCCGGGGAGCTGTTTTTT
>-|TRBJ1-2|15|TRBV11-2|many
CASSSILSEKYGYTF
TGTGCCAGCAGCAGTATCCTTAGTGAGAAGTATGGCTACACCTTC
>-|TRBJ2-3|16|TRBV4-2|few
CASSQDSNYRTDTQYF
TGTGCCAGCAGCCAAGATTCGAACTACCGCACAGATACGCAGTATTTT
>-|TRBJ2-1|12|TRBV2|many
CASSESVGEQFF
TGTGCCAGCAGTGAAAGCGTGGGTGAGCAGTTCTTC
>-|TRBJ2-7|14|TRBV3-1|many
CASSQAAFSYEQYF
TGTGCCAGCAGCCAAGCGGCGTTCTCCTACGAGCAGTACTTC
>-|TRBJ2-7|12|TRBV7-2|many
CASRLDGYEQYF
TGTGCCAGCAGATTGGACGGCTACGAGCAGTACTTC
>TRBD1|TRBJ1-1|15|TRBV20-1|many
CSVILPGQSNTEAFF
TGCAGTGTCATCCTTCCGGGACAGTCGAACACTGAAGCTTTCTTT
>-|TRBJ2-5|14|TRBV27|many
CASSIGQIQETQYF
TGTGCCAGCTCTATCGGACAGATCCAAGAGACCCAGTACTTC
>-|TRBJ1-1|11|TRBV10-3|-
CAISGGSEAFF
TGTGCCATCAGTGGAGGATCTGAAGCTTTCTTT
>TRBD2|TRBJ2-3|19|TRBV28|many
CASTPRIAGGRINTDTQYF
TGTGCCAGCACTCCCAGAATAGCGGGAGGCCGAATCAACACAGATACGCAGTATTTT
>-|TRBJ2-2|15|TRBV7-9|-
CASSLAEGVTGELFF
TGTGCCAGCAGCTTAGCAGAGGGAGTCACCGGGGAGCTGTTTTTT
>TRBD1|TRBJ2-1|12|TRBV5-1|-
CASEGQGPEQFF
TGCGCCAGCGAAGGACAGGGGCCCGAGCAGTTCTTC
>-|TRBJ2-7|13|TRBV3-2|-
CASSPAVGYEQYF
TGTGCCAGCAGCCCTGCCGTGGGATACGAGCAGTACTTC
>-|TRBJ1-1|15|TRBV11-2|many
CASSTQTGLFTEAFF
TGTGCCAGCAGCACCCAGACAGGTCTTTTCACTGAAGCTTTCTTT
>TRBD2|TRBJ2-5|15|TRBV30|many
CAWSKGTSSQETQYF
TGTGCCTGGAGTAAAGGGACTAGCAGCCAAGAGACCCAGTACTTC
>-|TRBJ2-2|15|TRBV19|-
CASSIRRGLTGELFF
TGTGCCAGTAGTATACGCAGGGGATTAACCGGGGAGCTGTTTTTT
>-|TRBJ2-7|14|TRBV27|-
CASSPKDYYYEQYF
TGTGCCAGCAGTCCCAAGGACTATTACTACGAGCAGTACTTC
>-|TRBJ2-7|11|TRBV20-1|many
CSARVGHEQYF
TGCAGTGCTAGAGTAGGCCACGAGCAGTACTTC
>TRBD1|TRBJ2-7|17|TRBV7-2|many
CASSPGQGKAGTYEQYF
TGTGCCAGCAGCCCTGGACAGGGGAAGGCGGGGACCTACGAGCAGTACTTC
>TRBD1|TRBJ2-1|15|TRBV29-1|few
CSVCPSTGSYNEQFF
TGCAGCGTTTGTCCGTCGACAGGGTCCTACAATGAGCAGTTCTTC
>-|TRBJ1-1|15|TRBV7-8|many
CASSSTGLFGTEAFF
TGTGCCAGCAGCTCGACAGGCCTCTTTGGCACTGAAGCTTTCTTT